This T cell receptor beta chain was obtained from a study of regulatory T cells in long-lasting Graves disease. Findings and caveats of the study: Study of thyroid tissue was not done, with only peripheral blood studied. Persistent patients shared 2,741 public clonotypes among themselves. Newly diagnosed patients shared fewer, at about 890.

Libraries of TCR beta came from iRepertoire HTBI primers plus Arm-PCR of CDR3 regions. Each CDR3 protein is one row after TCRdb ran MiXCR on the multiplex PCR reads. The table includes 650,000 to 850,000 distinct CDR3 sequences, 30% detected once. Unmatched junction bases numbered 6, after V lost 5 bases and J lost 3 bases. In germline, CDR1 is LNHDA, CDR2 SQIVND (reference sequence). The CDR3 loop spans 15 amino acids. As for time point: persistent/refractory GD, antithyroid drugs over 5 years with positive TRAb. PBMC RNA served as the TCR library source. Each of the patients was recruited from an endocrinology department situated in Xi'an, China. This clonotype showed up just once. Its cognate antigen is unknown.

This sequence was found in a female donor with Graves disease. The chain is built from TRBV19 and TRBJ1-1; 10 nucleotides line up with TRBD1. The specimen comprised peripheral blood mononuclear cells (PBMCs), sampled when the disease was refractory, from a patient treated with antithyroid drugs. The CDR3 region has the DNA TGTGCCAGTAGTTCCCGGACAGGGGGACACACTGAAGCTTTCTTT. As protein: CASSSRTGGHTEAFF. Filled out from reference TRBV19 and TRBJ1-1, the complete variable domain reads DGGITQSPKYLFRKEGQNVTLSCEQNLNHDAMYWYRQDPGQGLRLIYYSQIVNDFQKGDIAEGYSVSREKKESFPLTVTSAQKNPTAFYLCASSSRTGGHTEAFFGQGTRLTVV.